This T cell receptor (beta chain) was sequenced for a study of early T cells in non-severe SARS-CoV-2 infection. Molecules of cDNA were individually given unique molecular identifiers that were attached to them. From the 5' RACE reads, TCRdb called clonotypes with MiXCR, one entry per CDR3 protein. This repertoire shows roughly 26,000 distinct CDR3 sequences, roughly 5.3% found once; its top ten account for approximately 3.9%. Study-level points and caveats: Matching with VDJdb favored anti-spike CD8 responses (missing private and CD4 specificities).

Germline V gene sequence: CDR1 LGHDT, CDR2 YNNKEL (reference sequence). V shed 0 bases and J shed 5 bases, with 13 bases lying between them. The CDR3 sequence is 15 residues long. This clonotype came up many times. No antigen is known for it. The receptor was isolated from an adult who was a healthcare worker with PCR-confirmed SARS-CoV-2 infection or an uninfected control (not recorded which). The chain carries TRBV3-1 and TRBJ1-2; tentative D call: TRBD1 (6 bases). Sequenced: whole blood. The CDR3 protein is CASSQDSGALYGYTF. The CDR3 bases are TGTGCCAGCAGCCAAGATTCAGGGGCCCTATATGGCTACACCTTC.